The 14 T cell receptor beta chains below were found in one sample sequenced in a study of tumor and adjacent non-tumor tissue in lung cancer. RNA was extracted from bulk tissue without any cell sorting. Three rounds of nested PCR, following a modified ARM-PCR protocol, produced the TCRbeta library. TCRdb itself ran the multiplex PCR reads through MiXCR, one entry per CDR3 protein. Of about 200,000 distinct CDR3 sequences listed, around 71% are singletons. The sequenced material came from lung tumor tissue. These TCRs come from a man between 60 and 75 years old with non-small cell lung cancer.

As concerns this clonotype: The junction and the germline gene differ at one end; a read error may be behind it. V is TRBV6-2 or TRBV6-3 and J is TRBJ2-1, with 7 bases lining up with TRBD1. Per the germline V gene, CDR1 is MNHEY and CDR2 is SVGEGT. The CDR3 loop spans 13 amino acids. CDR3 coding DNA: TGTGTCAGCGGAGGACAGGTCTACAATGAGCAGTTCTTC. Its translation: CVSGGQVYNEQFF.

Only one count was recorded for this clonotype. At one of its ends the junction is not consistent with the germline gene, which may arise from a read error. The chain carries TRBV20-1 and TRBJ2-6, with D possibly TRBD2 on 6 matching bases. The germline gives CDR1 DFQATT, CDR2 SNEGSKA (reference sequence). This CDR3 has 16 residues. The CDR3 coding sequence is TGCAGTGCTAGAGAAAGGGGACTGTCTGGTGCCAACGTCCTGACTTTC. This sequence encodes CSARERGLSGANVLTF.

This clonotype was seen many times. The rearrangement uses TRBV29-1 and TRBJ2-7; 7 bases line up with TRBD1. The CDR3 consists of 15 residues. Germline V gene sequence: CDR1 SQVTM, CDR2 ANQGSEA. After removal of 4 bases from V and 4 bases from J, the junction contained 13 bases not matched to a gene. The CDR3 DNA is TGCAGCGTTGTATTTACAGGGGTTAACCTTTACGAGCAGTACTTC. Translating gives CSVVFTGVNLYEQYF.

As regards this clonotype: This may arise from a read error, as a much more abundant clone is one base away. The chain combines TRBV4-1 with TRBJ1-2; D is uncertain. The CDR3 totals 15 residues. CDR1 and CDR2 from the germline V gene are MGHRA and YSYEKL. The CDR3 loop reads CTSSQDGQADYGYTF. The DNA for the CDR3 is TGCACCAGCAGCCAAGACGGTCAGGCGGATTATGGCTACACCTTC.

The chain has TRBV28 and TRBJ1-6; no clear D. Germline assignment: CDR1 MDHEN and CDR2 SYDVKM. This CDR3 comprises 12 residues. The V end was cut by 11 bases, the J end by 8 bases, with 13 bases between. The CDR3: CAVNELDSPLHF. For the CDR3, the DNA is TGTGCCGTTAACGAATTGGATTCACCCCTCCACTTT. Full variable domain (remainder filled in from reference TRBV28 and TRBJ1-6): DVKVTQSSRYLVKRTGEKVFLECVQDMDHENMFWYRQDPGLGLRLIYFSYDVKMKEKGDIPEGYSVSREKKERFSLILESASTNQTSMYLCAVNELDSPLHFGNGTRLTVT.

As to this clonotype: A much larger clone is a single base away; this may be a read error. J is TRBJ2-5 and V is TRBV29-1, with D tentatively TRBD2 (5 bases). This CDR3 region has 13 residues. CDR1 is SQVTM, CDR2 ANQGSEA, per germline. Deletions cut 7 bases from V and 7 bases from J, with 19 bases between. The DNA for the CDR3 is TGCAGCGGCCGGTACAGAGTTGAGGGGACCCAGTACTTC. It encodes CSGRYRVEGTQYF.

Notes on this clonotype: The junction does not match germline at one end; this may be a read error. The V call is TRBV29-1, the J call TRBJ1-2; D not resolved. Germline values: CDR1 SQVTM, CDR2 ANQGSEA. The CDR3 consists of 12 residues. As DNA, the CDR3 is TGCAGCGCGAGGGCAGAAACCTATGGCTACGCCTTC. It translates to CSARAETYGYAF.

This clonotype appeared a few times. The gene calls are TRBV12-3 or TRBV12-4 and TRBJ1-4, with 7 bases fitting TRBD1. The ends lost 5 bases at V and 4 bases at J; junction bases unmatched: 7. The CDR3 is 15 amino acids. The CDR3 DNA is TGTGCCAGCAGTCTCCGGACAGGATTTAATGAAAAACTGTTTTTT. Translated, it gives CASSLRTGFNEKLFF.

As for this clonotype: No conserved phenylalanine or tryptophan ends this CDR3, so it is likely a read error. The limits of the CDR3 on the DNA are not certain, so only TCRdb's listed CDR3 is given. V usage is TRBV11-1 and J usage is TRBJ2-4; the table assigns TRBD2, which was not confirmed against the DNA. With termini counted, the CDR3 has 15 amino acids. Germline V CDR1 and CDR2: SGHAT, FQDESV (reference sequence). The CDR3 sequence: CAGSDPGDCVNIQYL.

Comments on this clonotype: At one boundary the junction diverges from the germline segment, which might be a read error. The chain employs TRBV7-9 and TRBJ1-2, with D possibly TRBD1 on 5 matching bases. CDR3 size: 14 residues. Germline V gene data show CDR1 as SEHNR and CDR2 as FQNEAQ (reference sequence). The CDR3 sequence: CASSLVGGGYSYTF. The CDR3 DNA reads as TGTGCCAGCAGCTTGGTTGGGGGAGGCTATAGCTACACCTTC.

To note about this clonotype: A junction boundary mismatches the germline segment, possibly from a read error. The genes are TRBV12-3 or TRBV12-4 and TRBJ2-1; D is perhaps TRBD2 (5 bases). The CDR3 is 16 amino acids. The DNA of the CDR3 is TGTGTCAGCAGTTTACGGGCTGGAGCGGCCTACAATGAGCAGTTCTTC. Amino acids: CVSSLRAGAAYNEQFF.

V usage is TRBV20-1 and J usage is TRBJ2-1, with D unclear. The CDR3 is made up of 12 amino acids. Germline assignment: CDR1 DFQATT and CDR2 SNEGSKA (reference sequence). The V and J ends lost 6 bases and 12 bases respectively, with 18 bases between them. The CDR3 protein is CSANGSIRAQFF. In DNA, the CDR3 is TGCAGTGCGAACGGCTCCATCCGGGCGCAGTTCTTC.

The table lists this clonotype with many counts. The rearrangement links TRBV4-2 to TRBJ1-2; D gene unclear. Germline V lookup: CDR1 LGHNA, CDR2 YNFKEQ. This CDR3 is 15 amino acids long. V gave up 3 bases and J gave up 5 bases, with 16 bases separating them. CDR3 nucleotide sequence: TGTGCCAGCAGCCAGACGACCGCCGTGGGTTATGGCTACACCTTC. This translates into CASSQTTAVGYGYTF.

The V gene is TRBV5-6, the J gene TRBJ2-7; D uncertain. V lost 4 bases to trimming and J lost 1 base, with 15 bases between them. CDR1 is SGHDT, CDR2 YYEEEE, per germline. This CDR3 is built from 15 residues. The CDR3 sequence: CASSAASCFSYEQYF. Written as DNA, the CDR3 is TGTGCCAGCAGCGCCGCGTCCTGTTTTTCCTACGAGCAGTACTTC. Drawing the rest from reference TRBV5-6 and TRBJ2-7, the complete variable domain is DAGVTQSPTHLIKTRGQQVTLRCSPKSGHDTVSWYQQALGQGPQFIFQYYEEEERQRGNFPDRFSGHQFPNYSSELNVNALLLGDSALYLCASSAASCFSYEQYFGPGTRLTVT.